This entry lists 17 T cell receptor beta chains sequenced from one sample in a study of OX40 agonist ivuxolimab in advanced cancers. Sequencing used immunoSEQ multiplex PCR; TCRdb keeps in-frame clones, though not all of them. The sample contains about 71,000 clones, approximately 78% of which appear only once. The input for sequencing was CD4+ or CD8+ T cells sorted from blood, taken in a trial of the OX40 agonist ivuxolimab. The receptors were sampled from an adult with an advanced solid tumor such as melanoma, head and neck, liver or kidney cancer.

Only one count was recorded for this clone. The chain employs TRBV4-2 and TRBJ2-5; TRBD2 might be the D (6 bases). V lost 3 bases to trimming and J lost 1 base, with 9 bases between them. The CDR3 is 14 residues long. CDR1 and CDR2 from the germline V gene are LGHNA and YNFKEQ. CDR3 nucleotide sequence: TGTGCCAGCAGCCAGCACGGGGGCCAAGAGACCCAGTACTTC. Amino acid sequence: CASSQHGGQETQYF.

The rearrangement uses TRBV5-1 and TRBJ1-2; 7 bases align to TRBD1. The CDR3 spans 14 residues. J was trimmed by 5 bases and V by 4 bases; bases with no gene match: 8. Germline assignment: CDR1 SGHRS and CDR2 YFSETQ. CDR3 coding DNA: TGCGCCAGCAGCGCGGGGACAGCAGGGTATGGCTACACCTTC. Residues: CASSAGTAGYGYTF. Supplemented by reference TRBV5-1 and TRBJ1-2, the full variable domain reads KAGVTQTPRYLIKTRGQQVTLSCSPISGHRSVSWYQQTPGQGLQFLFEYFSETQRNKGNFPGRFSGRQFSNSRSEMNVSTLELGDSALYLCASSAGTAGYGYTFGSGTRLTVV.

The rearrangement uses TRBV29-1 and TRBJ1-2; 9 positions match TRBD1. Germline V gene sequence: CDR1 SQVTM, CDR2 ANQGSEA. V was clipped by 7 bases and J by 4 bases; unmatched bases: 10. The CDR3 has 14 amino acids. CDR3 in DNA: TGCAGCGCCTTGATCAGGACAGGGGTCTATGGCTACACCTTC. Residues: CSALIRTGVYGYTF.

The chain employs TRBV27 and TRBJ1-1; D unresolved. Germline CDR1 reads MNHEY; CDR2 reads SMNVEV (reference sequence). This CDR3 comprises 14 residues. Trimming stripped 4 bases from V and 5 bases from J, with 14 bases between. CDR3 residues: CASSSYGPGTEAFF. CDR3 nucleotide sequence: TGTGCCAGCAGTTCCTACGGACCTGGGACTGAAGCTTTCTTT.

The rearrangement joins TRBV11-2 to TRBJ2-3, with TRBD2 matching 14 bases. Germline-derived CDR1 and CDR2 are SGHAT and FQNNGV. This CDR3 contains 18 residues. V lost 5 bases and J lost 0; bases outside the gene matches: 7. The CDR3 coding sequence is TGTGCCAGCAGCCAGGGGACTAGCGGGAGTCGGAGCACAGATACGCAGTATTTT. Residues: CASSQGTSGSRSTDTQYF.

This clone showed up just a few times. V gene TRBV19 combines with J gene TRBJ2-3, with D possibly being TRBD1 or TRBD2 (6 bases each). V shed 3 bases and J shed 4 bases, with 14 bases lying between them. The CDR3 covers 15 residues. Per the germline V gene, CDR1 is LNHDA and CDR2 is SQIVND (reference sequence). This chain's CDR3 is CASSIGPGEADTQYF. In DNA, the CDR3 is TGTGCCAGTAGTATTGGGCCAGGGGAGGCAGATACGCAGTATTTT.

The genes are TRBV5-4 and TRBJ2-7, with a weak D call TRBD2 (6 bases). Germline values: CDR1 SGHNT, CDR2 YYREEE (reference sequence). CDR3 length: 15 residues. Between the trimmed V and J ends, which lost 1 base and 2 bases, there was a span of 13 bases. The CDR3 loop reads CASSLYGGRTYEQYF. CDR3 bases: TGTGCCAGCAGCTTGTACGGGGGACGGACCTACGAGCAGTACTTC. The complete variable domain, with remaining parts taken from reference TRBV5-4 and TRBJ2-7, reads ETGVTQSPTHLIKTRGQQVTLRCSSQSGHNTVSWYQQALGQGPQFIFQYYREEENGRGNFPPRFSGLQFPNYSSELNVNALELDDSALYLCASSLYGGRTYEQYFGPGTRLTVT.

This chain uses TRBV5-6 with TRBJ1-2; 9 nucleotides match TRBD1. CDR1 and CDR2 from the germline V gene are SGHDT and YYEEEE. V trimming: 2 bases; J trimming: 2 bases; junction bases outside the gene matches: 4. This CDR3 region has 15 residues. The CDR3 coding sequence is TGTGCCAGCAGCTTCCGGGACAGGGTGAACTATGGCTACACCTTC. It is translated as CASSFRDRVNYGYTF.

The chain uses TRBV10-2 and TRBJ1-6; D uncertain. Germline assignment: CDR1 WSHSY and CDR2 SAAADI. This CDR3 region has 12 residues. V was clipped by 2 bases and J by 8 bases, with 4 bases between them. CDR3 nucleotide sequence: TGCGCCAGCAGTGAGCGGCATTCACCCCTCCACTTT. Translating gives CASSERHSPLHF.

J is TRBJ1-3 and V is TRBV12-5; unclear D gene. V lost 0 bases to trimming and J lost 4 bases, with 4 bases between them. The CDR3 loop spans 13 amino acids. The germline gives CDR1 LGHNT, CDR2 FRNRAP. CDR3 nucleotides: TGTGCTAGTGGTTTGGTACCGGGAAACACCATATATTTT. Its translation is CASGLVPGNTIYF.

The gene calls are TRBV25-1 and TRBJ2-1; D is unresolved. V was pared by 3 bases and J by 5 bases, with 8 bases between. The CDR3 is made up of 13 amino acids. Germline CDR1 MGHDK, CDR2 SYGVNS. The CDR3 protein is CASSDPEDNEQFF. DNA for the CDR3: TGTGCCAGCAGTGATCCCGAAGACAATGAGCAGTTCTTC. Filled out from reference TRBV25-1 and TRBJ2-1, the complete variable domain reads EADIYQTPRYLVIGTGKKITLECSQTMGHDKMYWYQQDPGMELHLIHYSYGVNSTEKGDLSSESTVSRIRTEHFPLTLESARPSHTSQYLCASSDPEDNEQFFGPGTRLTVL.

The chain couples TRBV18 to TRBJ1-2, with D possibly matching TRBD1 (6 bases). The CDR3 has 15 residues. Germline V lookup: CDR1 KGHSH, CDR2 LQKENI. The V end was cut by 0 bases, the J end by 4 bases, with 12 bases between. Here the CDR3 DNA reads TGTGCCAGCTCACCACCGGGACAAAGCGGCTATGGCTACACCTTC. This encodes CASSPPGQSGYGYTF. Using reference TRBV18 and TRBJ1-2 for the parts outside the CDR3, the full variable domain is NAGVMQNPRHLVRRRGQEARLRCSPMKGHSHVYWYRQLPEEGLKFMVYLQKENIIDESGMPKERFSAEFPKEGPSILRIQQVVRGDSAAYFCASSPPGQSGYGYTFGSGTRLTVV.

The chain has TRBV2 and TRBJ2-3, with 10 bases identical to TRBD2. The CDR3 runs 16 residues. Germline lookup yields CDR1 SNHLY and CDR2 FYNNEI. J was trimmed by 2 bases and V by 3 bases; bases with no gene match: 5. The CDR3 spells CASSEGLATYTDTQYF. The CDR3 nucleotides are TGTGCCAGCAGTGAGGGACTAGCGACCTACACAGATACGCAGTATTTT.

V and J are TRBV9 and TRBJ2-3; 14 positions match TRBD2. Losses at the gene ends were 0 bases for V and 5 bases for J; bases not matched to a gene: 11. CDR1 and CDR2 (germline): SGDLS, YYNGEE. The CDR3 runs 19 residues. CDR3 sequence: CASSVAPGGLAGGEDTQYF. Written as DNA, the CDR3 is TGTGCCAGCAGCGTAGCTCCGGGCGGACTAGCGGGGGGAGAAGATACGCAGTATTTT.

This chain links TRBV2 with TRBJ1-2; D gene unclear. Germline CDR1 and CDR2: SNHLY and FYNNEI. This CDR3 has 13 amino acids. Between the trimmed V and J ends, which lost 6 bases and 5 bases, there was a span of 13 bases. Here the CDR3 DNA reads TGTGCCAGCAGCCTAGACATTGGGTATGGCTACACCTTC. Amino acids: CASSLDIGYGYTF.

This chain links TRBV5-1 with TRBJ1-1; 7 nucleotides match TRBD1. With V trimmed by 5 bases and J by 5 bases, 9 bases remained unmatched. CDR3 length equals 14 residues. The germline V gene has CDR1 SGHRS and CDR2 YFSETQ. Here the CDR3 DNA reads TGCGCCAGCAGGGGGCCGGGACAGAGGACTGAAGCTTTCTTT. This gives the protein CASRGPGQRTEAFF.

This clone was picked up one time. The V and J genes are TRBV6-6 and TRBJ1-6; 8 nucleotides align to TRBD1. The CDR3 totals 15 residues. The germline CDR1 and CDR2 sequences are MNHNY and SVGAGI (reference sequence). J lost 3 bases, V lost 2 bases, and 0 bases had no gene match. CDR3: CASSYTGGYNSPLHF. CDR3 DNA sequence: TGTGCCAGCAGTTACACAGGGGGCTATAATTCACCCCTCCACTTT.